The 11 T cell receptor beta chains below come from one sample, sequenced in a study of OX40 agonist ivuxolimab in advanced cancers. Sequenced by immunoSEQ multiplex PCR; TCRdb stores in-frame clones only, minus some. Counted here are 150,000 to 190,000 clones, roughly 92% occurring once; the ten biggest clones make up about 0.3%. The sample in question was CD4+ or CD8+ T cells sorted from blood, obtained in a trial of the OX40 agonist ivuxolimab. These receptors originate from an adult with an advanced solid tumor such as melanoma, head and neck, liver or kidney cancer.

The V and J genes are TRBV7-9 and TRBJ1-6, with D uncertain. V lost 4 bases and J lost 3, with 22 bases in between. Per the germline V gene, CDR1 is SEHNR and CDR2 is FQNEAQ (reference sequence). The CDR3 runs 19 residues. The CDR3 region is CASSSDFFRVPYYNSPLHF. The DNA of the CDR3 is TGTGCCAGCAGCTCGGATTTCTTCCGCGTCCCCTACTATAATTCACCCCTCCACTTT.

The chain carries TRBV6-5 and TRBJ2-4; a possible D gene is TRBD2 (6 bases). Germline V gene sequence: CDR1 MNHEY, CDR2 SVGAGI. V lost 6 bases to trimming and J lost 7 bases, with 13 bases between them. This CDR3 region has 13 residues. CDR3 sequence reads: CASRAGSINIQYF. CDR3 sequence (DNA): TGTGCCAGCAGGGCCGGGAGTATCAACATTCAGTACTTC.

The rearrangement uses TRBV9 and TRBJ2-7; D might be TRBD1 or TRBD2, each matching 6 bases. Per the germline V gene, CDR1 is SGDLS and CDR2 is YYNGEE. CDR3 size: 15 residues. Deletions cut 0 bases from V and 2 bases from J, with 12 bases between. The CDR3 bases are TGTGCCAGCAGCGTAGGCAACGGGGGCACCTACGAGCAGTACTTC. Protein product: CASSVGNGGTYEQYF.

The chain links TRBV7-3 to TRBJ2-2; D unclear. Germline V gives CDR1 SGHTA, CDR2 FQGTGA. V lost 4 bases and J 0 bases, leaving 9 bases between the germline ends. This CDR3 has 15 residues. Here the CDR3 DNA reads TGTGCCAGCAGCTCTTCAATTACGAACACCGGGGAGCTGTTTTTT. Translated, it gives CASSSSITNTGELFF.

The chain uses TRBV18 and TRBJ2-5; no firm D call. CDR3 length: 14 residues. Trimming cost V 2 bases and J 1 base, with 8 bases left between them. Germline CDR1 reads KGHSH; CDR2 reads LQKENI. The DNA of the CDR3 is TGTGCCAGCTCACCAACGGCAGGCCAAGAGACCCAGTACTTC. Translation: CASSPTAGQETQYF.

The chain has TRBV11-3 and TRBJ2-3; 7 nucleotides match TRBD2. The trim removed 0 bases at V and 8 bases at J, leaving 5 bases unmatched. Germline CDR1 reads SGHNT; CDR2 reads YENEEA. This CDR3 contains 14 residues. The CDR3 region has the DNA TGTGCCAGCAGCTTAGACGCTTCGGGGGGTACGCAGTATTTT. Protein sequence: CASSLDASGGTQYF.

The V gene is TRBV6-5, the J gene TRBJ1-4; 10 nucleotides agree with TRBD1. V was pared by 2 bases and J by 10 bases, with 7 bases of the junction left unmatched. This CDR3 is 15 amino acids long. Looked up from germline, CDR1 is MNHEY and CDR2 is SVGAGI. In nucleotides, the CDR3 is TGTGCCAGCAGTTACCGCCGGGACAGGGGCGGAAAACTGTTTTTT. This sequence encodes CASSYRRDRGGKLFF.

The chain is built from TRBV28 and TRBJ1-5; the D gene is possibly TRBD1 (5 bases). This CDR3 spans 14 amino acids. The V end lost 5 bases, the J end lost 6 bases, and 14 bases lay between the germline ends. The germline V gene encodes CDR1 MDHEN and CDR2 SYDVKM. CDR3 residues: CASSLLEGSQPQHF. In DNA form, the CDR3 reads TGTGCCAGCAGTCTTTTGGAGGGGAGTCAGCCCCAGCATTTT.

This chain connects TRBV10-3 to TRBJ2-1; 9 bases line up with TRBD2. Germline-derived CDR1 and CDR2 are ENHRY and SYGVKD. V lost 3 bases to trimming and J lost 8 bases; unmatched junction nucleotides: 11. The CDR3 totals 16 residues. As DNA, the CDR3 is TGTGCCATCAGTGAAGGAATAGCGGGAGCTCGGGATGAGCAGTTCTTC. It yields the protein CAISEGIAGARDEQFF.

The chain couples TRBV9 to TRBJ2-2; 9 bases line up with TRBD1. This CDR3 region has 15 residues. Per germline, CDR1 SGDLS and CDR2 YYNGEE. Unmatched junction bases numbered 6, after V lost 3 bases and J lost 6 bases. The chain's CDR3 is CASSDHGQGSGELFF. In DNA, the CDR3 is TGTGCCAGCAGCGACCATGGACAGGGGTCCGGGGAGCTGTTTTTT.

This chain joins TRBV11-2 and TRBJ2-7, with D maybe TRBD2 (6 bases). V dropped 2 bases and J dropped 7 bases, with 15 bases sitting between them. CDR1 and CDR2 (germline): SGHAT, FQNNGV. The CDR3 totals 14 residues. The CDR3 spells CASSLMAGLEEQYF. CDR3 DNA: TGTGCCAGCAGCTTAATGGCGGGGCTCGAAGAGCAGTACTTC. Full variable domain (outside the CDR3, taken from reference TRBV11-2 and TRBJ2-7): EAGVAQSPRYKIIEKRQSVAFWCNPISGHATLYWYQQILGQGPKLLIQFQNNGVVDDSQLPKDRFSAERLKGVDSTLKIQPAKLEDSAVYLCASSLMAGLEEQYFGPGTRLTVT.